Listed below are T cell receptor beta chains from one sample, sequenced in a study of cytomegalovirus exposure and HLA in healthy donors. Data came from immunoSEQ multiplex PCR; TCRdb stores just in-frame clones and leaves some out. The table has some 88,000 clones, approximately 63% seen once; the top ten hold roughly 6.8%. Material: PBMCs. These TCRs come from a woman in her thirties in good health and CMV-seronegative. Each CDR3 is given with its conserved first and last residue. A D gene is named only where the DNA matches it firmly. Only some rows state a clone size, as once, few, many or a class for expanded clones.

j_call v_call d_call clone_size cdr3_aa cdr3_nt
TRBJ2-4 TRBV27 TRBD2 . CANNPTNKRGVITKNIQYF TGTGCCAACAACCCAACGAATAAGCGGGGAGTCATAACCAAAAACATTCAGTACTTC
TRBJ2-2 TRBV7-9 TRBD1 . CASHRGPGELFF TGTGCCAGCCACAGGGGACCCGGGGAGCTGTTTTTT
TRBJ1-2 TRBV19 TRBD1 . CASSTDRGAYGYTF TGTGCCAGTAGCACGGACAGGGGGGCCTATGGCTACACCTTC
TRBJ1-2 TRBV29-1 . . CSSFRVANYGYTF TGCAGCTCCTTCAGGGTGGCTAACTATGGCTACACCTTC
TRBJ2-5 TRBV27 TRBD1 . CASSSGTDGTQYF TGTGCCAGCAGTTCGGGGACAGATGGGACCCAGTACTTC
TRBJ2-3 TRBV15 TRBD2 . CATSRDSLPLAGGPYERDTQYF TGTGCCACCAGCAGAGATTCCCTCCCCCTAGCGGGAGGGCCGTATGAGAGAGATACGCAGTATTTT
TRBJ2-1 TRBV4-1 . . CASSQEGGHRSYNEQFF TGCGCCAGCAGCCAAGAAGGGGGACACCGCTCCTACAATGAGCAGTTCTTC
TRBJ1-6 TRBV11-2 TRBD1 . CASSQTGGASPLHF TGTGCCAGCAGCCAGACAGGGGGGGCGTCACCCCTCCACTTT
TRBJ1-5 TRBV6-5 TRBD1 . CASSSGTGRQPQHF TGTGCCAGCAGTTCCGGGACAGGGCGTCAGCCCCAGCATTTT
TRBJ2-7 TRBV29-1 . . CSVKYYGESYEQYF TGCAGCGTTAAGTATTACGGGGAGTCCTACGAGCAGTACTTC
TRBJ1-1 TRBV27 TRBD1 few CASSSTGVDPEAFF TGTGCCAGCAGTTCGACAGGGGTTGACCCTGAAGCTTTCTTT
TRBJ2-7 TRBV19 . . CASSIFPGQSQLVSGYEQYF TGTGCCAGTAGTATATTCCCCGGACAGTCGCAGTTGGTCTCTGGCTACGAGCAGTACTTC
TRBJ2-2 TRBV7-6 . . CASSLGGGYTGELFF TGTGCCAGCAGCTTAGGAGGGGGTTACACCGGGGAGCTGTTTTTT
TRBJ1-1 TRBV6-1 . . CASMPAGDPEAFF TGTGCCAGCATGCCGGCAGGGGACCCTGAAGCTTTCTTT
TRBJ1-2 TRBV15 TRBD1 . CATSRFRDRGWDYGYTF TGTGCCACCAGCAGATTCCGGGACAGGGGTTGGGACTATGGCTACACCTTC
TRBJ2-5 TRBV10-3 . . CAISDRALQETQYF TGTGCCATCAGTGACAGGGCACTACAAGAGACCCAGTACTTC
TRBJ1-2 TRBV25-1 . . CASSPPPGGHYGYTF TGTGCCAGCAGTCCACCGCCGGGGGGGCACTATGGCTACACCTTC
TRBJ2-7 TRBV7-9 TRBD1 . CASSFGQGPLYEQYF TGTGCCAGCAGCTTCGGACAGGGGCCCCTCTACGAGCAGTACTTC
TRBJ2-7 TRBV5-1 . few CASRRLAGIEYEQYF TGCGCCAGCAGGCGCTTGGCAGGGATTGAATACGAGCAGTACTTC
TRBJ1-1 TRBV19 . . CASSIGHGSTEAFF TGTGCCAGTAGTATTGGCCACGGGAGCACTGAAGCTTTCTTT
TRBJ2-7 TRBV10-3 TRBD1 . CAIRTGGPDEQYF TGTGCCATCAGGACAGGGGGGCCTGACGAGCAGTACTTC
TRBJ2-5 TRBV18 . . CASSPLEETQYF TGTGCCAGCTCACCACTTGAGGAGACCCAGTACTTC
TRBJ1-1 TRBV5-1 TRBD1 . CASSPFDRENEAFF TGCGCCAGCAGCCCATTCGACAGGGAGAATGAAGCTTTCTTT
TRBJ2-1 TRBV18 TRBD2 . CASSPLAGGYNEQFF TGTGCCAGCTCACCCCTAGCGGGGGGATACAATGAGCAGTTCTTC
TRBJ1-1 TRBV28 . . CASSRGVGRLLNTEAFF TGTGCCAGCAGCCGTGGGGTGGGGCGGTTGTTGAACACTGAAGCTTTCTTT
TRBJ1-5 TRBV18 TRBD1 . CASSPNDYRGQPQHF TGTGCCAGCTCACCAAACGACTACAGGGGGCAGCCCCAGCATTTT
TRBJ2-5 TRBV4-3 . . CASSQEGRDATQYF TGCGCCAGCAGCCAAGAAGGCAGGGATGCGACCCAGTACTTC
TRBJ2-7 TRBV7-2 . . CASSLQGYSHEQYF TGTGCCAGCAGTTTACAGGGCTACAGCCACGAGCAGTACTTC
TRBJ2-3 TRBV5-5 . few CASSLTWQDSQYF TGTGCCAGCAGCTTGACGTGGCAGGACTCTCAGTATTTT
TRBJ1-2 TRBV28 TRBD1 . CASSPHGTGGDGYTF TGTGCCAGCAGTCCCCATGGGACAGGGGGTGATGGCTACACCTTC
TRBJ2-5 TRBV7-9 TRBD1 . CASSPGQGYLETQYF TGTGCCAGCAGCCCGGGACAGGGGTATTTGGAGACCCAGTACTTC
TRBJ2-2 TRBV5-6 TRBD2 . CASSGPGLAATGELFF TGTGCCAGCAGCGGTCCGGGACTAGCGGCCACCGGGGAGCTGTTTTTT
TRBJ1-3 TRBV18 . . CASSPRSVSGNTIYF TGTGCCAGCTCACCACGATCGGTCTCTGGAAACACCATATATTTT
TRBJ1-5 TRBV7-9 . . CASSPLVLTPSNQPQHF TGTGCCAGCAGCCCCCTGGTCCTTACTCCTAGCAATCAGCCCCAGCATTTT
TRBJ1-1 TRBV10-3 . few CATKQGMNTEAFF TGTGCCACTAAACAGGGCATGAACACTGAAGCTTTCTTT
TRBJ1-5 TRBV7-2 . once CASSLYSQPQHF TGTGCCAGCAGCTTATATTCTCAGCCCCAGCATTTT
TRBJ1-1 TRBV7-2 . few CASSPGHPGEAFF TGTGCCAGCAGCCCGGGACATCCGGGTGAAGCTTTCTTT
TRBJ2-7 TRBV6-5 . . CASSYPVRRGLYEQHF TGTGCCAGCAGTTACCCTGTTAGGAGGGGTCTTTACGAGCAGCACTTC
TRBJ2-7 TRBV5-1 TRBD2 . CASSLGLAGAYEQYF TGCGCCAGCAGCTTGGGACTAGCCGGTGCGTACGAGCAGTACTTC
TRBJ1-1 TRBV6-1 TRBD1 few CASSLTGYTEAFF TGTGCCAGCAGTTTGACAGGGTATACTGAAGCTTTCTTT
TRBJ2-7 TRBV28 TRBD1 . CATGQGNYEQYF TGTGCCACGGGACAGGGGAACTACGAGCAGTACTTC
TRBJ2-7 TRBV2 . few CASTLSRGQVRSYEQYF TGTGCCAGCACCCTTTCGCGGGGGCAGGTCCGCTCCTACGAGCAGTACTTC
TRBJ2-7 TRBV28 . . CASSFRARVYEQYF TGTGCCAGCAGTTTTCGGGCGCGGGTCTACGAGCAGTACTTC
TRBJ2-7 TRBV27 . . CASSGGIEQYF TGTGCCAGCAGTGGAGGGATCGAGCAGTACTTC
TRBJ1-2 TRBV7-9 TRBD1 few CASSLRDRPNYGYTF TGTGCCAGCAGCCTCCGGGACAGGCCCAACTATGGCTACACCTTC
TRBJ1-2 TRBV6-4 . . CASSDQNYGYTF TGTGCCAGCAGTGACCAAAACTATGGCTACACCTTC
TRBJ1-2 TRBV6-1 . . CASSDPGNYGYTF TGTGCCAGCAGTGACCCGGGTAACTATGGCTACACCTTC
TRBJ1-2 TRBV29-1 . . CSVENRYGYTF TGCAGCGTTGAAAATCGTTATGGCTACACCTTC
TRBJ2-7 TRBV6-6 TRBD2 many CASSYGTSGATYEQYF TGTGCCAGCAGTTACGGGACTAGCGGGGCCACCTACGAGCAGTACTTC
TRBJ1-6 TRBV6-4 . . CASSPSGTNNSPLHF TGTGCCAGCAGCCCCTCCGGGACAAATAATTCACCCCTCCACTTT
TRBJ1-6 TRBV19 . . CASRARQANSPLHF TGTGCCAGTAGGGCGCGACAGGCTAATTCACCCCTCCACTTT
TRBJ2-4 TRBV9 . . CASSVAAGIGLAKNIQYF TGTGCCAGCAGCGTAGCGGCAGGGATAGGGCTAGCCAAAAACATTCAGTACTTC